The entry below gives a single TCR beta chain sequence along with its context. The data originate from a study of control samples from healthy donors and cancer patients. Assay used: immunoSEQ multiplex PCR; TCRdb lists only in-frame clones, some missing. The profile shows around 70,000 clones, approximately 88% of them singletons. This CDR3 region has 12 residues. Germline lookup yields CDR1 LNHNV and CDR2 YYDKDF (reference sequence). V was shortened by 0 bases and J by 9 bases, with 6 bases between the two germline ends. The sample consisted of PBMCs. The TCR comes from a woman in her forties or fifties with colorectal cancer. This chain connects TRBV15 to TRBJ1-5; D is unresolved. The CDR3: CATSRDQSPQHF. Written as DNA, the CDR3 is TGTGCCACCAGCAGAGATCAATCGCCCCAGCATTTT.